Here is one T cell receptor beta chain with its context. Many counts were recorded for this clonotype. The specificity of this receptor is unknown. Base qualities are missing; no much larger clone stands one base away. Ophthalmopathy patients had moderately to severely active disease, with a Clinical Activity Score of 3 or more, a NOSPECS grade of 4 or more, and a disease duration of less than 3 months. Patients with uncontrolled infections, other autoimmune diseases, pregnancy or lactation were excluded. Clinical symptoms, serum thyroxine and TRAb, thyroid ultrasound, and orbital computed tomography formed the basis for the diagnoses. Ficoll-Paque density gradient centrifugation was used to isolate PBMCs from approximately 10 ml of fresh peripheral blood. Trizol reagent was used to extract total RNA, and RNA quality was then checked on an Agilent 2100 Bioanalyzer. The data belong to a study of T cells in Graves' hyperthyroidism and ophthalmopathy (dated by TCRdb to about 2019). Describing the broader study: Peripheral blood was collected at initial diagnosis, before any treatment. The study also compared thyroid tissue and blood T-cell repertoires from 6 or 7 Graves' hyperthyroidism patients. To identify distinguishing TCR V-J signatures, a discovery cohort of around 100 patients was used, comprising roughly 45 with Graves' ophthalmopathy and around 60 with stable Graves' hyperthyroidism. Prospective prediction of ophthalmopathy was tested in an independent validation cohort of fewer than 20 hyperthyroidism patients and 15 to 17 patients who later progressed to ophthalmopathy. The 100 or so discovery patients were divided at random into training and test sets in a 7:3 ratio. Following sampling, methimazole starting at 30 mg daily was given to hyperthyroidism patients, and high-dose intravenous methylprednisolone was given to ophthalmopathy patients. The paper describes TCR Vbeta CDR3 sequencing of 120 to 150 peripheral blood samples, made up of around 41 ophthalmopathy patients, 70 to 80 hyperthyroidism patients and about 17 progressor patients.

Amplification of TCR beta CDR3 regions was carried out from RNA transcripts. The TCR CDR3 was subjected to a first round of RT-PCR using the HTBI primer set and the Qiagen OneStep RT-PCR kit. Libraries were constructed in a second round of multiplex PCR, after which size selection and purification were carried out. Paired-end sequencing of the libraries was performed with 100 bp reads on an Illumina HiSeq2000. The published analysis was carried out like this. SOAPnuke was used to process the raw data, removing reads that contained adapters or uncalled bases, had a mean Phred below 15, or lacked an exact match to the constant primer or identifier. COPE v1.2.5 was used to merge high-quality paired reads, and clonotypes were defined as unique nucleotide sequences. MiTCR v1.1 was used to align clonotypes to the IMGT TRBV, TRBD and TRBJ reference segments. Analysis was restricted to V-J combinations with a frequency above 0.0001, which covered roughly 99% of repertoires. The TCS score was defined as F50 (clonal expansion) divided by E x V (chaos), with BLOSUM62-based TCRdist calculated between CDR3 peptides within each V-J. Welch's t-statistics and random forest reduced around 550 V-J features to under 15, which were used in a naive Bayes classifier (R e1071). The raw public data were reprocessed by TCRdb itself: fastp quality trimming at Q25, MiXCR clonotype calling, in-frame beta chains only. Rows matching on CDR3 protein sequence are summarized as one entry with the most common DNA and genes. V and J calls and clone size were set by TCRdb, not the authors. This sample has hundreds of thousands of distinct CDR3 sequences in its table, and roughly 25% of those were observed once. The leading ten clones occupy about 10% of the sample.

Trimming takes 0 bases from V and 3 bases from J, and the germline ends sit 12 bases apart. CDR1 SGHRS and CDR2 YFSETQ are derived from the germline V gene. Spanning cysteine to phenylalanine, the CDR3 consists of 15 amino acids. CDR3 DNA only is kept here, 45 bases in frame from base 1. What the study reported, not specific to this receptor: Ophthalmopathy was separated from stable hyperthyroidism by a 13 V-J signature model, with approximately 85% sensitivity and about 81% specificity obtained in cross-validation and 80%/75% obtained in testing. Sample size was not statistically predetermined, and investigators were not blinded to group allocation. In validation, the model predicted progression to ophthalmopathy with around 71% sensitivity and 72% to 75% specificity, a median of roughly seven months before onset. Blood samples also contained most of the expanded thyroid clonotypes (frequency above 0.001), which suggests that blood repertoires may reflect thyroid immune responses.

The receptor comes from a woman younger than 45 with Graves' ophthalmopathy. This sequence uses TRBV5-1 and TRBJ1-1, and perhaps TRBD1 as D gene, on 5 matching bases. The sample consisted of blood. The nucleotide sequence reads as follows: TGCGCCAGCAGCTTGGTTAAGGCGGGGGACACTGAAGCTTTCTTT. Translated, this is CASSLVKAGDTEAFF.